This T cell receptor beta chain is drawn from a study of cytomegalovirus exposure and HLA in healthy donors. The CDR3 has 14 amino acids. The V and J ends lost 3 bases and 2 bases, in that order; junction bases with no gene match: 3. Germline V gene lookup returns CDR1 SGHNT and CDR2 YENEEA. Points from the study as a whole: Fewer N-insertions than the roughly 670-donor mean were reportedly shown by an Asian-associated ancestry cluster in a later analysis. As a later analysis revealed, the rate of TCR association differed by HLA locus, with DRB1 most and HLA-C fewest.

About this clone itself: Antigen: not known.

With 60 Vbeta and 13 Jbeta primers, the PCR was carried out. Data came from immunoSEQ multiplex PCR; TCRdb stores just in-frame clones and leaves some out. The sample consists of about 220,000 clones, 82% of them appearing once. The sequencing input was PBMCs. This chain joins TRBV11-3 and TRBJ1-1; TRBD1 aligns across 7 bases. This TCR derives from a middle-aged man in good health and CMV-seropositive. This CDR3 reads CASSFGTANTEAFF. CDR3 DNA sequence: TGTGCCAGCAGCTTCGGGACAGCCAACACTGAAGCTTTCTTT. The variable domain in full, completed from reference TRBV11-3 and TRBJ1-1, reads EAGVVQSPRYKIIEKKQPVAFWCNPISGHNTLYWYLQNLGQGPELLIRYENEEAVDDSQLPKDRFSAERLKGVDSTLKIQPAELGDSAVYLCASSFGTANTEAFFGQGTRLTVV.